This is a list of T cell receptor beta chains from one sample in a study of human T cells and chemical hapten exposure. From the RACE reads, TCRdb called clonotypes with MiXCR, one entry per CDR3 protein. The sample lists roughly 380,000 distinct CDR3 sequences, approximately 5.1% occurring once. Sequencing used whole blood, obtained in connection with sensitization to the hapten diphenylcyclopropenone (DPC). The receptors derive from a woman aged 50 to 65 with alopecia areata. Some clones in this sample may be carry-over from other donors' samples. Each CDR3 is given with its conserved first and last residue. The size of a clone is reported for some rows only, either as once, few or many, or as a class for expanded clones.

length	size	V	J	CDR3
15	few	TRBV5-1	TRBJ1-1	CASSLEGSAYTEAFF
12	-	TRBV12-3/TRBV12-4	TRBJ2-1	CASNPDGTGQFF
15	once	TRBV6-6	TRBJ1-1	CASIPWRGWSTEAFF
17	-	TRBV5-4	TRBJ2-2	CASSPAGQGVYTGELFF
17	few	TRBV6-1	TRBJ2-3	CASSTGTSGAGTDTQYF
14	many	TRBV11-2	TRBJ2-7	CASSPRQGKDEQYF
16	-	TRBV7-2	TRBJ1-2	CASSPTGGTVGYGYTF
12	many	TRBV6-5	TRBJ2-1	CASSYSWDEQFF
15	few	TRBV27	TRBJ2-5	CASSLSVAGRETQYF
14	few	TRBV2	TRBJ2-5	CASSEPGLAGVPYF
16	many	TRBV13	TRBJ2-1	CASSLRRGSSYNEQFF
15	many	TRBV6-5	TRBJ2-3	CASSRIRAAGDTQYF
13	many	TRBV29-1	TRBJ1-5	CSVAGQGGQPQHF
15	few	TRBV9	TRBJ2-2	CASSVGTAPTGELFF
15	-	TRBV5-1	TRBJ2-5	CASSLGAGSQETQYF
11	many	TRBV7-9	TRBJ1-1	CASSWTAEAFF
16	-	TRBV6-5	TRBJ2-3	CASSRGDRGSRDTQYF
13	-	TRBV2	TRBJ2-1	CANSNGGGSEQFF
14	-	TRBV7-8	TRBJ2-3	CASSLVGPTDTQYF
16	many	TRBV7-2	TRBJ2-3	CASSSRGGGSTDTQYF
17	many	TRBV21-1	TRBJ2-1	CASSQRESGSSYNEQFF
14	-	TRBV5-6	TRBJ2-7	CASLRSQGVHEQYF
14	few	TRBV15	TRBJ1-2	CATSRGTGINGYTF
13	many	TRBV7-2	TRBJ2-5	CASSPSKQETQYF
14	many	TRBV27	TRBJ2-7	CASSPLAGVLEQYF
14	many	TRBV2	TRBJ2-3	CAITLAGVTDTQYF
11	many	TRBV29-1	TRBJ2-7	CSVQTGYEQYF
16	-	TRBV4-1	TRBJ2-1	CASSQDPASGSNEQFF
14	-	TRBV15	TRBJ1-1	CATSRTGGITEAFF
16	many	TRBV24-1	TRBJ2-7	CATSPRLASGFDEQYF
14	many	TRBV13	TRBJ1-3	CASSLGGLRNTIYF
16	few	TRBV10-3	TRBJ1-2	CAISESSGTGIYGYTF
14	-	TRBV29-1	TRBJ2-1	CSVEPAGEGNEQFF
13	few	TRBV30	TRBJ2-3	CAWGPGSTDTQYF
13	few	TRBV28	TRBJ1-2	CASYQGSGYGYTF
18	many	TRBV27	TRBJ2-7	CASSLWSPRGDAVYEQYF
13	-	TRBV29-1	TRBJ1-2	CSVEPPRSGGYTF
13	few	TRBV7-8	TRBJ1-1	CASSLNKNTEAFF
13	-	TRBV20-1	TRBJ1-5	CSARGGFNQPQHF
17	-	TRBV14	TRBJ2-4	CASSQDISGGRKNIQYF
14	many	TRBV20-1	TRBJ1-5	CSARDQQGHQPQHF